Shown below are 22 T cell receptor beta chains from a single sample sequenced in a study of cytomegalovirus exposure and HLA in healthy donors. The PCR used 60 Vbeta and 13 Jbeta primers. Here immunoSEQ multiplex PCR was the method, and the copy in TCRdb shows in-frame clones only, minus some. The sample lists 150,000 to 200,000 clones; approximately 72% were seen once. Specimen: PBMCs. The receptors originated from a human donor in good health.

This clone has just a few counts. The V call is TRBV9, the J call TRBJ2-7; D perhaps matches TRBD2 (7 bases). The length of the CDR3 is 15 residues. V gave up 0 bases and J gave up 5 bases, with 15 bases separating them. CDR1 SGDLS and CDR2 YYNGEE come from the germline V gene. CDR3 sequence reads: CASSVAGGPFDEQYF. In DNA, the CDR3 is TGTGCCAGCAGCGTAGCCGGGGGGCCTTTCGACGAGCAGTACTTC.

This clone was counted between two and nine times. The V gene is TRBV2, the J gene TRBJ1-2; D call uncertain. V dropped 4 bases and J dropped 4 bases, with 10 bases sitting between them. There are 13 residues in the CDR3. CDR1 and CDR2 from the germline V gene are SNHLY and FYNNEI. CDR3 in amino acids: CASSVSELYGYTF. CDR3 nucleotide sequence: TGTGCCAGCAGTGTTTCCGAACTCTATGGCTACACCTTC.

The V call is TRBV6-6, the J call TRBJ1-4, with 9 bases aligning to TRBD1. Germline CDR1 MNHNY, CDR2 SVGAGI (reference sequence). The junction had 0 bases not matched to a gene; V was cut back by 5 bases and J by 2 bases. There are 14 residues in the CDR3. The chain's CDR3 is CASSGQGTNEKLFF. In DNA form, the CDR3 reads TGTGCCAGCAGTGGACAGGGGACTAATGAAAAACTGTTTTTT.

This clone was observed a handful of times. This sequence joins TRBV6-4 and TRBJ2-5, with D maybe TRBD1 (5 bases). Germline CDR1 is MRHNA and CDR2 is SNTAGT. The ends were cut back, 6 bases at V and 4 bases at J, with 12 bases in the middle. The length of the CDR3 is 13 residues. The chain's CDR3 is CASSREVRETQYF. DNA for the CDR3: TGTGCCAGCAGCAGGGAAGTAAGAGAGACCCAGTACTTC.

The chain joins TRBV7-6 to TRBJ2-2; a possible D gene is TRBD1 (6 bases). The germline CDR1 and CDR2 sequences are SGHVS and FNYEAQ. The CDR3 sequence is 13 residues long. The V end lost 3 bases, the J end lost 7 bases, and 9 bases lay between the germline ends. CDR3 coding DNA: TGTGCCAGCAGCTTCACAGGGAACGGGGAGCTGTTTTTT. As protein: CASSFTGNGELFF.

This sequence joins TRBV2 and TRBJ1-2; unclear D gene. Trimming pared 6 bases from V and 7 bases from J, leaving 12 bases between. The germline gives CDR1 SNHLY, CDR2 FYNNEI. The length of the CDR3 is 12 residues. The CDR3 nucleotides are TGTGCCAGCAGCCCCCGACGAGGTGGCTACACCTTC. It encodes CASSPRRGGYTF.

Here the CDR3 DNA reads TGTGCCAGCAGCTTAGGGACAGTTAGCAATCAGCCCCAGCATTTT. Amino acids: CASSLGTVSNQPQHF. The J gene is TRBJ1-5, the V gene TRBV11-2; D may be TRBD1 (6 bases). Per the germline V gene, CDR1 is SGHAT and CDR2 is FQNNGV. CDR3 length: 15 residues. Between the trimmed V and J ends, which lost 1 base and 0 bases, there was a span of 7 bases. The full variable domain, completed using reference TRBV11-2 and TRBJ1-5, is EAGVAQSPRYKIIEKRQSVAFWCNPISGHATLYWYQQILGQGPKLLIQFQNNGVVDDSQLPKDRFSAERLKGVDSTLKIQPAKLEDSAVYLCASSLGTVSNQPQHFGDGTRLSIL.

This chain uses TRBV19 with TRBJ2-7; TRBD1 aligns across 10 bases. The CDR3 extends over 17 amino acids. Germline V gene data show CDR1 as LNHDA and CDR2 as SQIVND (reference sequence). With 1 base clipped from V and 3 bases from J, the junction kept 9 bases outside the gene matches. The CDR3 reads CASSIGHTGTGVYEQYF. Here the CDR3 DNA reads TGTGCCAGTAGTATAGGGCATACCGGGACAGGGGTCTACGAGCAGTACTTC.

This rearrangement joins TRBV7-6 to TRBJ2-3, with TRBD2 matching 11 bases. The V gene's germline CDR1 is SGHVS and CDR2 FNYEAQ. The CDR3 is made up of 17 amino acids. V shed 1 base, J shed 5 bases, and the junction held 8 bases outside the gene matches. The CDR3 nucleotides read TGTGCCAGCAGCTTAGAGCCAACCGGGACTAGCGGAGATACGCAGTATTTT. It yields the protein CASSLEPTGTSGDTQYF.

V usage is TRBV9 and J usage is TRBJ1-2; no reliable D call. This CDR3 is built from 14 residues. Per germline, CDR1 SGDLS and CDR2 YYNGEE. Trimming shortened V by 7 bases and J by 2 bases, and 15 bases separated the two germline ends. The CDR3 nucleotides read TGTGCCAGCGCCCCGCTAGTGTGGAACTATGGCTACACCTTC. The encoded protein is CASAPLVWNYGYTF.

V is TRBV29-1 and J is TRBJ2-5, with 9 nucleotides matching TRBD2. Trimming removed 4 bases from V and 4 bases from J; junction bases left unmatched: 19. The CDR3 totals 18 residues. Per the germline V gene, CDR1 is SQVTM and CDR2 is ANQGSEA. CDR3 nucleotides: TGCAGCGTTGCAAGGGGTGGCGGGGGGGCCTTTCAAGCAGAGACCCAGTACTTC. Its translation: CSVARGGGGAFQAETQYF.

The chain is built from TRBV29-1 and TRBJ1-2; the match to TRBD1 covers 8 bases. Germline loops: CDR1 SQVTM, CDR2 ANQGSEA. This CDR3 contains 14 residues. After removal of 6 bases from V and 0 bases from J, the junction contained 6 bases not matched to a gene. The CDR3 reads CSVSRTGSNYGYTF. The CDR3, as DNA: TGCAGCGTCTCCCGGACAGGGTCTAACTATGGCTACACCTTC.

This chain connects TRBV7-2 to TRBJ1-2; D is unclear. Germline V CDR1 and CDR2: SGHTA, FQGNSA. There are 10 residues in the CDR3. Trimming removed 7 bases at V and 5 bases at J, with 5 bases between. The CDR3 region has the DNA TGTGCCAGCACCGGTTATGGCTACACCTTC. Its protein product is CASTGYGYTF.

The chain combines TRBV6-4 with TRBJ2-1, with 9 bases aligning to TRBD2. The CDR3 runs to 16 residues. The germline V gene encodes CDR1 MRHNA and CDR2 SNTAGT. The V gene end was trimmed by 0 bases and the J gene end by 4 bases; junction bases not matched to a gene: 4. The CDR3 DNA follows: TGTGCCAGCAGTGACTCAGGGCTAGCGGGGTACAATGAGCAGTTCTTC. Translated: CASSDSGLAGYNEQFF.

V is TRBV4-2 and J is TRBJ1-3; D gene unclear. This CDR3 is built from 14 residues. Trimming removed 0 bases at V and 5 bases at J, with 8 bases between. The germline gives CDR1 LGHNA, CDR2 YNFKEQ. The CDR3 here is CASSQERARNTIYF. CDR3 nucleotide sequence: TGTGCCAGCAGCCAAGAACGCGCCAGAAACACCATATATTTT.

The chain is built from TRBV6-4 and TRBJ1-5; 7 bases align to TRBD1. V gave up 10 bases and J gave up 0 bases; unmatched junction bases: 9. The CDR3 has 15 residues. In germline, CDR1 is MRHNA, CDR2 SNTAGT. The CDR3 bases are TGTGCCACCAAAGACAGGGCGTATAGCAATCAGCCCCAGCATTTT. This translates into CATKDRAYSNQPQHF.

This clone was seen once. The V call is TRBV6-1, the J call TRBJ1-3; weak D call: TRBD1 (6 bases). The CDR3 has 16 residues. Germline CDR1 reads MNHNS; CDR2 reads SASEGT. The V gene lost 3 bases and the J gene lost 0 bases, with 12 bases spanning the gap. CDR3 amino acids: CASSDDDRHSGNTIYF. CDR3 sequence (DNA): TGTGCCAGCAGTGATGACGACAGGCACTCTGGAAACACCATATATTTT.

This clone appeared a few times. The CDR3 here is CASSQLRVHTGELFF. The CDR3, as DNA: TGTGCCAGCAGCCAACTCCGGGTCCACACCGGGGAGCTGTTTTTT. The chain recombines TRBV7-2 with TRBJ2-2; no definite D call. CDR1 is SGHTA, CDR2 FQGNSA, per germline. The CDR3 length is 15 residues. V lost 5 bases, J lost 3 bases, and 13 bases lay in between.

In this sample, this clone turned up a few times. The CDR3 coding sequence is TGTGCCAGCAGCGTGGGACAGGGAAGCGAAAAACTGTTTTTT. It codes for CASSVGQGSEKLFF. This sequence joins TRBV5-4 and TRBJ1-4, with 9 bases matching TRBD1. There are 14 residues in the CDR3. The germline V gene has CDR1 SGHNT and CDR2 YYREEE (reference sequence). Germline trimming cut 4 bases from V and 8 bases from J; bases unmatched to any gene: 6.

This clone was seen more than once but under ten times. The chain has TRBV5-1 and TRBJ2-1; D unclear. Germline CDR1 is SGHRS and CDR2 is YFSETQ. Trimming left V 5 bases short and J 0 bases short, with 12 bases between. The CDR3 runs 15 residues. The CDR3 DNA sequence: TGCGCCAGCAGGGCCGGGTATAGCTCCTACAATGAGCAGTTCTTC. It is translated as CASRAGYSSYNEQFF.

J is TRBJ2-5 and V is TRBV19; TRBD2 matches at 7 bases. CDR3 length: 14 amino acids. Germline trimming cut 4 bases from V and 0 bases from J; bases unmatched to any gene: 2. Germline CDR1 reads LNHDA; CDR2 reads SQIVND (reference sequence). CDR3 protein: CASSSAGDQETQYF. The CDR3 nucleotides are TGTGCCAGTAGTAGCGCGGGAGACCAAGAGACCCAGTACTTC.

CDR3 loop: CASSPDRGWGYGYTF. The CDR3 DNA sequence: TGTGCCAGCAGCCCAGACAGGGGTTGGGGCTATGGCTACACCTTC. The chain is built from TRBV7-9 and TRBJ1-2; the match to TRBD1 covers 8 bases. With V trimmed by 5 bases and J by 4 bases, 9 bases remained unmatched. Germline-derived CDR1 and CDR2 are SEHNR and FQNEAQ (reference sequence). The CDR3 is 15 amino acids.